This paragraph reports one T cell receptor (beta chain). This CDR3 spans 13 amino acids. In germline, CDR1 is LNHDA, CDR2 SQIVND (reference sequence). Trimming shortened V by 3 bases and J by 4 bases, and 8 bases separated the two germline ends. The data belong to a study of PD-1 blockade in mismatch repair-deficient tumors. Profiling relied on immunoSEQ multiplex PCR, and the TCRdb table lists in-frame clones only, not all of them. Of about 60,000 clones in the sample, 70% to 90% were seen once. J is TRBJ2-3 and V is TRBV19; D is possibly TRBD2 (6 bases). The receptor comes from an adult with mismatch repair-deficient cancer. The sample consisted of peripheral blood, taken 52 weeks after starting pembrolizumab. CDR3 amino acids: CASSMWRADTQYF. The CDR3 DNA reads as TGTGCCAGTAGTATGTGGAGGGCAGATACGCAGTATTTT.